One and the same sample provided the 5 T cell receptor beta chains below, sequenced in a study of immune evolution from preneoplasia to lung adenocarcinoma. Profiling relied on immunoSEQ multiplex PCR, and the TCRdb table lists in-frame clones only, not all of them. The sample carries some 9,900 clones, roughly 74% recorded once. The specimen was FFPE minimally invasive lung adenocarcinoma tissue. The source of these receptors is a person between 65 and 79 years old with lung adenocarcinoma.

The chain carries TRBV7-3 and TRBJ1-6; D uncertain. The CDR3 loop spans 13 amino acids. V lost 3 bases and J lost 6, with 6 bases in between. Germline V CDR1 and CDR2: SGHTA, FQGTGA. CDR3 protein: CASSLVLNSPLHF. As DNA, the CDR3 is TGTGCCAGCAGCTTGGTCCTTAATTCACCCCTCCACTTT.

The chain links TRBV4-3 to TRBJ1-1; D is ambiguous. CDR3 length: 15 amino acids. The germline V and J ends were trimmed by 3 bases and 0 bases, with 11 bases remaining between them. Germline CDR1 reads LGHNA; CDR2 reads YSLEER. This chain's CDR3 is CASSHLGNMNTEAFF. The CDR3 nucleotides read TGCGCCAGCAGCCATCTGGGGAACATGAACACTGAAGCTTTCTTT.

In its sample, this clone was seen a few times. The chain combines TRBV2 with TRBJ2-7; 14 bases fit TRBD2. Trimming removed 4 bases from V and 4 bases from J; junction bases left unmatched: 3. The length of the CDR3 is 15 residues. CDR1 and CDR2 from the germline V gene are SNHLY and FYNNEI. CDR3 in amino acids: CASSGGTSGSYEQYF. The CDR3 DNA is TGTGCCAGCAGTGGAGGGACTAGCGGGAGTTACGAGCAGTACTTC. The full variable domain, rest sourced from reference TRBV2 and TRBJ2-7, is EPEVTQTPSHQVTQMGQEVILRCVPISNHLYFYWYRQILGQKVEFLVSFYNNEISEKSEIFDDQFSVERPDGSNFTLKIRSTKLEDSAMYFCASSGGTSGSYEQYFGPGTRLTVT.

CDR3 residues: CASSTGQYGNTIYF. In DNA form, the CDR3 reads TGTGCCAGCAGTACCGGACAGTATGGGAACACCATATATTTT. This chain connects TRBV6-6 to TRBJ1-3; D might be TRBD1 (6 bases). Deletions cut 5 bases from V and 7 bases from J, with 15 bases between. Germline V gene lookup returns CDR1 MNHNY and CDR2 SVGAGI (reference sequence). The CDR3 totals 14 residues.

This clone was seen once. The V gene is TRBV29-1, the J gene TRBJ2-6, with a weak D call TRBD1 (5 bases). The CDR3 is 13 amino acids. The V gene's germline CDR1 is SQVTM and CDR2 ANQGSEA. Trimming took 5 bases from V and 2 from J, leaving 7 bases between them. CDR3 sequence reads: CSVLGAGANVLTF. The CDR3 nucleotides read TGCAGCGTTCTAGGGGCTGGGGCCAACGTCCTGACTTTC.